A single sample is the source of the 21 T cell receptor beta chains below, sequenced in a study of shared clonotypes between healthy human individuals. The protocol was immunoSEQ multiplex PCR, while the TCRdb copy is restricted to in-frame clones and leaves out a portion. This table has 1 million to 1.2 million clones, 70% to 80% appearing once. Sample: memory CD4+ T cells from PBMCs. Sample subset: CD45RA-negative fraction. The source of these receptors is a young man in good health. Some clones in this sample may be carry-over from other donors' samples.

The chain has TRBV18 and TRBJ2-5; the D gene could be TRBD1 or TRBD2 (5 bases each). The DNA matches TRBJ2-7 better at its end, which makes the J call doubtful. The length of the CDR3 is 14 residues. The germline gives CDR1 KGHSH, CDR2 LQKENI. The CDR3 DNA reads TGTGCCAGCTCATCCGGGGCTGCCGGCTACGAGCAGTACTTC. This translates into CASSSGAAGYEQYF.

J is TRBJ2-7 and V is TRBV29-1, with 7 bases matching TRBD1. Germline V gene data show CDR1 as SQVTM and CDR2 as ANQGSEA. The CDR3 extends over 13 amino acids. J lost 2 bases, V lost 4 bases, and 5 bases had no gene match. CDR3 loop: CSVGNRGPYEQYF. The CDR3 DNA reads TGCAGCGTTGGTAACAGGGGTCCCTACGAGCAGTACTTC.

This clone was seen at least ten times. This chain uses TRBV2 with TRBJ1-4; TRBD1 matches 8 bases. Germline V gives CDR1 SNHLY, CDR2 FYNNEI. The CDR3 runs to 14 residues. V lost 4 bases and J lost 7; bases outside the gene matches: 5. The CDR3 sequence is CASSGRGRVEKLFF. CDR3 nucleotides: TGTGCCAGCAGTGGCAGGGGGCGAGTTGAAAAACTGTTTTTT.

The rearrangement joins TRBV28 to TRBJ2-2; 8 nucleotides agree with TRBD1. The CDR3 extends over 16 amino acids. The V gene end was trimmed by 5 bases and the J gene end by 8 bases; junction bases not matched to a gene: 13. The germline V gene has CDR1 MDHEN and CDR2 SYDVKM. The CDR3 here is CASSKAQGGRGGELFF. The CDR3 region has the DNA TGTGCCAGCAGTAAGGCACAGGGGGGACGAGGTGGGGAGCTGTTTTTT.

In its sample, this clone was seen once. The CDR3 here is CASRFNLGGETQYF. The CDR3 bases are TGTGCAAGTCGCTTCAATCTTGGGGGAGAGACCCAGTACTTC. V gene TRBV12-2 combines with J gene TRBJ2-5. TRBV12-2 is an annotated pseudogene. The CDR3 totals 14 residues.

This clone was seen a few times. The chain combines TRBV18 with TRBJ2-7, with D tentatively TRBD2 (6 bases). V shed 0 bases and J shed 6 bases, with 15 bases lying between them. The CDR3 contains 15 residues. Germline-derived CDR1 and CDR2 are KGHSH and LQKENI. This CDR3 reads CASSPPAGLLTEQYF. The CDR3 nucleotides are TGTGCCAGCTCACCACCGGCGGGACTTCTTACCGAGCAGTACTTC.

This clone was picked up a small number of times. A junction end diverges from the germline sequence, so it may reflect a read error. V gene TRBV6-5 combines with J gene TRBJ2-5, with TRBD2 as a possible D gene (6 bases). The CDR3 length is 15 residues. CDR1 MNHEY and CDR2 SVGAGI come from the germline V gene. The CDR3 protein is CASSYSLDRGETRYF. The CDR3, as DNA: TGTGCCAGCAGTTACTCTTTAGACCGCGGGGAGACCCGGTACTTC.

V is TRBV7-9 and J is TRBJ1-2; the match to TRBD1 covers 7 bases. The V gene end was trimmed by 0 bases and the J gene end by 7 bases; junction bases not matched to a gene: 5. Germline V gene sequence: CDR1 SEHNR, CDR2 FQNEAQ (reference sequence). This CDR3 contains 14 residues. The CDR3 protein is CASSLAQTGSGYTF. CDR3 coding DNA: TGTGCCAGCAGCTTAGCGCAGACAGGGTCTGGCTACACCTTC.

This chain connects TRBV2 to TRBJ2-5; 7 positions match TRBD2. Germline CDR1 reads SNHLY; CDR2 reads FYNNEI. The CDR3 consists of 15 residues. V gave up 7 bases and J gave up 5 bases; unmatched junction bases: 13. CDR3 region: CASTRGGLGQETQYF. CDR3 DNA sequence: TGTGCCAGCACAAGGGGAGGACTAGGTCAGGAGACCCAGTACTTC.

The V call is TRBV7-8, the J call TRBJ2-7, with D tentatively TRBD1 or TRBD2 (7 bases each). V lost 3 bases and J 2 bases, leaving 20 bases between the germline ends. There are 17 residues in the CDR3. CDR1 and CDR2 from the germline V gene are SGHVS and FQNEAQ. CDR3 nucleotide sequence: TGTGCCAGCAGCTTGGGCCAAAACCCAGGGGGGGCCTACGAGCAGTACTTC. Translating gives CASSLGQNPGGAYEQYF.

Turning to this clone: This clone may be a read error of a much larger clone one base away. CDR3 in DNA: TGTGCCAGTAGTAACCTCAATGAGCAGTTCTTC. This gives the protein CASSNLNEQFF. J is TRBJ2-1 and V is TRBV19; D is uncertain. The CDR3 contains 11 residues. V was shortened by 4 bases and J by 6 bases, with 4 bases between the two germline ends. CDR1 and CDR2 from the germline V gene are LNHDA and SQIVND (reference sequence).

The rearrangement joins TRBV27 to TRBJ2-2; D remains unclear. CDR1 MNHEY and CDR2 SMNVEV come from the germline V gene (reference sequence). The CDR3 covers 14 residues. V shed 7 bases and J shed 3 bases, with 12 bases lying between them. The CDR3 region is CASTHIIDTGELFF. CDR3 sequence (DNA): TGTGCCAGCACCCATATCATAGACACCGGGGAGCTGTTTTTT.

The chain is built from TRBV28 and TRBJ2-4; D ambiguous. V dropped 6 bases and J dropped 1 base, with 19 bases sitting between them. The length of the CDR3 is 17 residues. Per germline, CDR1 MDHEN and CDR2 SYDVKM. The CDR3 nucleotides are TGTGCCAGCAGAAGACACTCAGGAAGGGCGGCCAAAAACATTCAGTACTTC. Translated, it gives CASRRHSGRAAKNIQYF.

The chain combines TRBV5-1 with TRBJ2-1, with 9 bases fitting TRBD2. The germline gives CDR1 SGHRS, CDR2 YFSETQ. This CDR3 has 18 residues. The V and J ends lost 1 base and 7 bases, in that order; junction bases with no gene match: 15. The CDR3 is CASSLRSSREGLVNEQFF. The CDR3 DNA reads as TGCGCCAGCAGCTTGAGGTCGTCGCGGGAGGGCCTGGTGAATGAGCAGTTCTTC.

The rearrangement links TRBV29-1 to TRBJ2-1; TRBD2 aligns across 8 bases. Germline lookup yields CDR1 SQVTM and CDR2 ANQGSEA. V lost 7 bases, J lost 15 bases, and 14 bases stayed unmatched. The CDR3 covers 12 residues. In nucleotides, the CDR3 is TGCAGCGCCCAGATCCAAGCGGGAGTGGCGTTCTTC. This codes for CSAQIQAGVAFF.

The chain recombines TRBV5-1 with TRBJ1-1, with D perhaps matching TRBD1 (6 bases). CDR3 size: 16 residues. Trimming shortened V by 0 bases and J by 2 bases, and 14 bases separated the two germline ends. CDR1 and CDR2 from the germline V gene are SGHRS and YFSETQ. The CDR3, as DNA: TGCGCCAGCAGCTTGGTCTATGGGACAAGTAACACTGAAGCTTTCTTT. Its protein product is CASSLVYGTSNTEAFF. The full variable domain, its missing parts supplied by reference TRBV5-1 and TRBJ1-1, is KAGVTQTPRYLIKTRGQQVTLSCSPISGHRSVSWYQQTPGQGLQFLFEYFSETQRNKGNFPGRFSGRQFSNSRSEMNVSTLELGDSALYLCASSLVYGTSNTEAFFGQGTRLTVV.

A few counts support this clone. V and J are TRBV14 and TRBJ2-7, with D possibly TRBD1 on 7 matching bases. Germline CDR1 is SGHDN and CDR2 is FVKESK. Trimming took 1 base from V and 4 from J, leaving 23 bases between them. This CDR3 has 18 residues. This chain's CDR3 is CASSQGPSRAGQQYEQYF. The CDR3 DNA sequence: TGTGCCAGCAGCCAAGGCCCCTCTCGCGCGGGACAGCAATACGAGCAGTACTTC.

The chain joins TRBV11-3 to TRBJ2-4, with TRBD1 matching 10 bases. The junction had 5 bases not matched to a gene; V was cut back by 1 base and J by 8 bases. Germline V gives CDR1 SGHNT, CDR2 YENEEA. This CDR3 spans 15 amino acids. The CDR3 bases are TGTGCCAGCAGCTTAGGACAGGGGGCTGCATACATTCAGTACTTC. The encoded protein is CASSLGQGAAYIQYF.

This sequence joins TRBV4-2 and TRBJ1-1, with a weak D call TRBD1 (6 bases). From germline, CDR1 is LGHNA and CDR2 YNFKEQ. The CDR3 is 15 residues long. Trimming took 3 bases from V and 4 from J, leaving 15 bases between them. The CDR3 DNA sequence: TGTGCCAGCAGCCATTTTGGGGGGGGGCTCACTGAAGCTTTCTTT. Translated, it gives CASSHFGGGLTEAFF.

V and J are TRBV6-5 and TRBJ2-1; D tentatively fits TRBD1 or TRBD2 (5 bases each). CDR1 is MNHEY and CDR2 is SVGAGI in the germline V gene. The CDR3 loop spans 13 amino acids. Trimming left V 0 bases short and J 7 bases short, with 7 bases between. CDR3 sequence (DNA): TGTGCCAGCAGTTACTCCTGGGGGAATGAGCAGTTCTTC. Amino acids: CASSYSWGNEQFF.

The V and J genes are TRBV1 and TRBJ2-5; the table calls TRBD2, which could not be checked here. TRBV1 is assigned pseudogene status. There are 21 residues in the CDR3. The CDR3: CTSSQPRETSGRAEVLETQYF. CDR3 in DNA: TGCACCAGCAGCCAACCACGGGAGACTAGCGGGAGGGCGGAGGTTTTGGAGACCCAGTACTTC.